Listed below are T cell receptor beta chains from one sample, sequenced in a study of T-cell memory formation after mild COVID-19. TCRdb called the 5' RACE reads again in MiXCR, with one record for every CDR3 protein. The table includes about 57,000 distinct CDR3 sequences, 9% to 15% detected once. The sequenced sample consisted of PBMCs or a T cell subset sorted from them (not recorded which). The receptor source for this set is a young man who had mild COVID-19 (a few samples of this study predate the infection). Cell type and time point are not known. The CDR3 runs from the conserved cysteine through the conserved F or W.

V: TRBV7-9
J: TRBJ1-1
CDR3: CASSLAGQGGAFF

V: TRBV20-1
J: TRBJ1-1
CDR3: CSARGEGTTEAFF

V: TRBV5-1
J: TRBJ2-2
CDR3: CASSLVQNTGELFF

V: TRBV7-2
J: TRBJ1-6
CDR3: CASRMAGTTYNSPLHF

V: TRBV2
J: TRBJ1-3
CDR3: CASRRTIGNTIYF

V: TRBV12-3/TRBV12-4
J: TRBJ2-5
CDR3: CASSLAGGRETQYF

V: TRBV10-3
J: TRBJ2-3
CDR3: CAITDRGGRTDTQYF

V: TRBV5-1
J: TRBJ2-1
CDR3: CASSLAVLASNEQFF

V: TRBV7-8
J: TRBJ1-2
CDR3: CASRPRAGNGYTF

V: TRBV27
J: TRBJ2-6
CDR3: CASSLTGAGANVLTF

V: TRBV12-3/TRBV12-4
J: TRBJ1-2
CDR3: CASSPSPNYGYTF

V: TRBV18
J: TRBJ2-3
CDR3: CASSPQDRGNSDTQYF

V: TRBV20-1
J: TRBJ2-3
CDR3: CSARDRVRVADTQYF

V: TRBV20-1
J: TRBJ1-3
CDR3: CSASPGPTSGNTIYF

V: TRBV6-5
J: TRBJ1-6
CDR3: CASSTGGSPLHF

V: TRBV4-3
J: TRBJ2-4
CDR3: CASSQDGPSGARGKNIQYF

V: TRBV9
J: TRBJ2-5
CDR3: CASSREGSGETQYF

V: TRBV12-3/TRBV12-4
J: TRBJ2-2
CDR3: CASSSGQGAGELFF

V: TRBV4-1
J: TRBJ1-1
CDR3: CASSLRGEDTEAFF

V: TRBV5-8
J: TRBJ2-7
CDR3: CASSLAGTSDYEQYF

V: TRBV2
J: TRBJ2-5
CDR3: CASKEETQYF

V: TRBV6-6
J: TRBJ2-3
CDR3: CASREDSSFIIPDTQYF

V: TRBV4-1
J: TRBJ2-3
CDR3: CASSQTGPSTDTQYF

V: TRBV5-5
J: TRBJ1-6
CDR3: CASSYLEAINSPLHF

V: TRBV5-1
J: TRBJ1-1
CDR3: CASSLEGAAAEAFF

V: TRBV28
J: TRBJ1-2
CDR3: CASSSPRTSVNYGYTF

V: TRBV7-2
J: TRBJ2-3
CDR3: CASSLALAGGPSTDTQYF

V: TRBV29-1
J: TRBJ1-1
CDR3: CSAGQGVATEAFF

V: TRBV11-2
J: TRBJ1-4
CDR3: CASSLAQDEKLFF

V: TRBV9
J: TRBJ2-3
CDR3: CASSVDFTDTQYF

V: TRBV30
J: TRBJ2-7
CDR3: CAWSAYGEQYF

V: TRBV12-3/TRBV12-4
J: TRBJ1-4
CDR3: CASSPGYEKLFF

V: TRBV14
J: TRBJ1-2
CDR3: CASSPAALGYGYTF